Below are 24 T cell receptor beta chains sequenced from a single sample in a study of CD8 T cells in ankylosing spondylitis. One entry per CDR3 protein, called by TCRdb with MiXCR from the 5' RACE reads. The sample shows about 140,000 distinct CDR3 sequences, under 35% of them seen only once. The sequenced sample consisted of synovial fluid, either unsorted or a sorted T cell fraction (not recorded which). These receptors were taken from a male donor with ankylosing spondylitis.

This clonotype was counted at least ten times. The genes are TRBV7-9 and TRBJ1-1, with 9 bases matching TRBD1. The CDR3 sequence is 15 residues long. V trimming: 6 bases; J trimming: 0 bases; junction bases outside the gene matches: 5. Per the germline V gene, CDR1 is SEHNR and CDR2 is FQNEAQ (reference sequence). This chain's CDR3 is CASSPGTGMNTEAFF. Written as DNA, the CDR3 is TGTGCCAGCAGTCCCGGGACAGGGATGAACACTGAAGCTTTCTTT.

A few counts support this clonotype. This chain joins TRBV20-1 and TRBJ2-3, with D possibly matching TRBD1 (5 bases). From germline, CDR1 is DFQATT and CDR2 SNEGSKA (reference sequence). The CDR3 sequence is 15 residues long. V dropped 2 bases and J dropped 1 base, with 13 bases sitting between them. CDR3 coding DNA: TGCAGTGCTAGACAGGGTTGGGTGGGCACAGATACGCAGTATTTT. Amino acid sequence: CSARQGWVGTDTQYF.

The chain joins TRBV10-2 to TRBJ1-3; D not certain. This CDR3 is built from 12 residues. Trimming took off 3 bases at V and 8 bases at J, with 8 bases between the two ends. Germline-derived CDR1 and CDR2 are WSHSY and SAAADI. The CDR3 is CASSDQGYTIYF. In DNA form, the CDR3 reads TGCGCCAGCAGTGACCAAGGTTACACCATATATTTT.

Only a few counts were recorded for this clonotype. The rearrangement joins TRBV5-1 to TRBJ2-1; 7 bases align to TRBD2. V gave up 1 base and J gave up 4 bases; unmatched junction bases: 11. Germline V gene lookup returns CDR1 SGHRS and CDR2 YFSETQ. The CDR3 has 17 amino acids. The DNA for the CDR3 is TGCGCCAGCAGCTTGCCCTTAATGGCGGGAGCTTACAATGAGCAGTTCTTC. Translated, it gives CASSLPLMAGAYNEQFF.

This clonotype was observed a few times. The V and J genes are TRBV27 and TRBJ1-1; 8 bases align to TRBD1. Germline loops: CDR1 MNHEY, CDR2 SMNVEV (reference sequence). The CDR3 is 13 residues long. After removal of 10 bases from V and 5 bases from J, the junction contained 9 bases not matched to a gene. This CDR3 reads CATSRGRVTEAFF. The CDR3 DNA sequence: TGTGCCACATCCAGGGGGCGGGTTACTGAAGCTTTCTTT.

This clonotype was picked up a small number of times. The chain employs TRBV6-1 and TRBJ1-2; D uncertain. Between the trimmed V and J ends, which lost 7 bases and 6 bases, there was a span of 18 bases. The V gene's germline CDR1 is MNHNS and CDR2 SASEGT. CDR3 size: 14 residues. CDR3 nucleotides: TGTGCCAGCAATAAAAGAAGACCCACCGATGGCTACACCTTC. Translated, it gives CASNKRRPTDGYTF.

The chain is built from TRBV15 and TRBJ1-1; possible D gene TRBD1, 6 bases. V gave up 3 bases and J gave up 3 bases, with 11 bases separating them. From germline, CDR1 is LNHNV and CDR2 YYDKDF (reference sequence). CDR3 length: 14 amino acids. As DNA, the CDR3 is TGTGCCACCAGCAGTCGCAGGGGATACACTGAAGCTTTCTTT. Residues: CATSSRRGYTEAFF.

V usage is TRBV20-1 and J usage is TRBJ2-4; 10 nucleotides agree with TRBD2. From germline, CDR1 is DFQATT and CDR2 SNEGSKA (reference sequence). Trimming cost V 3 bases and J 3 bases; bases outside gene matches: 5. The length of the CDR3 is 15 residues. The CDR3, as DNA: TGCAGTGCTAGTGCTAGCGGGGGTGTCAAAAACATTCAGTACTTC. Its protein is CSASASGGVKNIQYF.

This chain uses TRBV5-1 with TRBJ1-1, with TRBD1 as a possible D gene (6 bases). Trimming cost V 6 bases and J 3 bases, with 12 bases left between them. The CDR3 extends over 13 amino acids. Germline CDR1 is SGHRS and CDR2 is YFSETQ. The CDR3 is CASNLRGDTEAFF. CDR3 in DNA: TGCGCCAGCAACCTCAGGGGAGACACTGAAGCTTTCTTT.

The genes are TRBV3-1 and TRBJ2-7, with TRBD2 matching 13 bases. Germline V lookup: CDR1 LGHDT, CDR2 YNNKEL (reference sequence). With V trimmed by 4 bases and J by 3 bases, 9 bases remained unmatched. This CDR3 has 17 amino acids. CDR3 coding DNA: TGTGCCAGCAGCCTGGGACTAGCGGGAACACTTAGCTACGAGCAGTACTTC. Translating gives CASSLGLAGTLSYEQYF.

In its sample, this clonotype was seen many times. The chain has TRBV9 and TRBJ1-2; D unclear. V dropped 3 bases and J dropped 8 bases, with 14 bases sitting between them. The CDR3 runs to 13 residues. From germline, CDR1 is SGDLS and CDR2 YYNGEE. CDR3 in amino acids: CASSEGLNGGYTF. The CDR3 region has the DNA TGTGCCAGCAGCGAAGGGCTGAACGGCGGCTACACCTTC. The full variable domain, in which reference TRBV9 and TRBJ1-2 provide the parts outside the CDR3, is DSGVTQTPKHLITATGQRVTLRCSPRSGDLSVYWYQQSLDQGLQFLIQYYNGEERAKGNILERFSAQQFPDLHSELNLSSLELGDSALYFCASSEGLNGGYTFGSGTRLTVV.

This chain connects TRBV2 to TRBJ1-2; 7 nucleotides line up with TRBD1. The CDR3 runs 13 residues. Per the germline V gene, CDR1 is SNHLY and CDR2 is FYNNEI. J lost 8 bases, V lost 3 bases, and 6 bases had no gene match. The CDR3 sequence: CASSDRGNPGYTF. The CDR3 nucleotides read TGTGCCAGCAGTGACAGGGGGAACCCAGGCTACACCTTC.

There are a few counts of this clonotype. Here the CDR3 reads CASSYSTSYEQYF. The CDR3 DNA is TGTGCCAGCAGTTACTCGACCTCCTACGAGCAGTACTTC. The chain employs TRBV6-2 or TRBV6-3 and TRBJ2-7; D ambiguous. This CDR3 comprises 13 residues. Germline assignment: CDR1 MNHEY and CDR2 SVGEGT. Trimming removed 0 bases from V and 0 bases from J, with 3 bases in between.

This clonotype appeared a few times. The V and J genes are TRBV27 and TRBJ1-6; possibly TRBD1 for D (6 bases). V was shortened by 8 bases and J by 10 bases, with 15 bases between the two germline ends. The CDR3 is 13 residues long. In germline, CDR1 is MNHEY, CDR2 SMNVEV (reference sequence). CDR3 amino acids: CASGLTGQSPLHF. CDR3 nucleotides: TGTGCCAGCGGGCTTACAGGGCAATCACCCCTCCACTTT.

The chain employs TRBV6-2 or TRBV6-3 and TRBJ2-1; 8 nucleotides align to TRBD1. J gave up 7 bases and V 7 bases, and 12 bases lay outside the gene matches. The CDR3 totals 15 residues. Germline V CDR1 and CDR2: MNHEY, SVGEGT. The CDR3 reads CASINRDRNINEQFF. Here the CDR3 DNA reads TGTGCCAGCATTAACAGGGACAGGAACATAAATGAGCAGTTCTTC.

This clonotype was seen repeatedly, ten times or more. The chain carries TRBV12-3 or TRBV12-4 and TRBJ2-7, with D unresolved. This CDR3 is built from 12 residues. V was shortened by 6 bases and J by 3 bases, with 9 bases between the two germline ends. The CDR3 sequence: CASSRDIYEQYF. Here the CDR3 DNA reads TGTGCCAGCAGCCGCGATATCTACGAGCAGTACTTC.

This clonotype was picked up a small number of times. The chain links TRBV4-1 to TRBJ2-3; the D is unclear. CDR3 size: 16 residues. Trimming pared 0 bases from V and 2 bases from J, leaving 12 bases between. Germline-derived CDR1 and CDR2 are MGHRA and YSYEKL. In DNA form, the CDR3 reads TGCGCCAGCAGCCAAGAAGGCATAACGAACACAGATACGCAGTATTTT. This translates into CASSQEGITNTDTQYF.

This clonotype was counted between two and nine times. The CDR3 is CASRPGTGQSGANVLTF. CDR3 nucleotides: TGTGCCAGCAGGCCCGGGACAGGACAGTCTGGGGCCAACGTCCTGACTTTC. J is TRBJ2-6 and V is TRBV28, with 8 bases matching TRBD1. Germline CDR1 MDHEN, CDR2 SYDVKM. V shed 6 bases, J shed 1 base, and the junction held 8 bases outside the gene matches. CDR3 length: 17 residues. The entire variable domain, with the rest obtained from reference TRBV28 and TRBJ2-6, is as follows: DVKVTQSSRYLVKRTGEKVFLECVQDMDHENMFWYRQDPGLGLRLIYFSYDVKMKEKGDIPEGYSVSREKKERFSLILESASTNQTSMYLCASRPGTGQSGANVLTFGAGSRLTVL.

This clonotype occurred a few times. V gene TRBV30 combines with J gene TRBJ2-7, with 9 bases aligning to TRBD1. The CDR3 is 15 residues long. Germline assignment: CDR1 GTSNPN and CDR2 SVGIG (reference sequence). Trimming at V came to 5 bases and at J to 4 bases, leaving 12 bases not matched to a gene. Written as DNA, the CDR3 is TGTGCCTGGGAGATGGGACAGGGAAAAGTGTACGAGCAGTACTTC. This translates into CAWEMGQGKVYEQYF.

V and J are TRBV11-2 and TRBJ2-7; a weak D match, TRBD1 (5 bases). Germline lookup yields CDR1 SGHAT and CDR2 FQNNGV. V was shortened by 1 base and J by 0 bases, with 10 bases between the two germline ends. This CDR3 has 15 residues. The CDR3 loop is CASSLARVTSYEQYF. The DNA for the CDR3 is TGTGCCAGCAGCTTAGCCAGGGTCACCTCCTACGAGCAGTACTTC. Supplemented by reference TRBV11-2 and TRBJ2-7, the full variable domain reads EAGVAQSPRYKIIEKRQSVAFWCNPISGHATLYWYQQILGQGPKLLIQFQNNGVVDDSQLPKDRFSAERLKGVDSTLKIQPAKLEDSAVYLCASSLARVTSYEQYFGPGTRLTVT.

The CDR3 region is CASSLSADTGNTIYF. CDR3 DNA: TGTGCCAGCAGTCTGTCGGCGGATACTGGAAACACCATATATTTT. The chain uses TRBV7-2 and TRBJ1-3; the D is unclear. CDR3 length equals 15 residues. Germline CDR1 and CDR2: SGHTA and FQGNSA. The V gene lost 6 bases and the J gene lost 2 bases, with 14 bases spanning the gap.

V usage is TRBV3-1 and J usage is TRBJ2-1; 15 bases map to TRBD2. The CDR3 loop spans 16 amino acids. CDR1 and CDR2 from the germline V gene are LGHDT and YNNKEL (reference sequence). V trimming: 4 bases; J trimming: 10 bases; junction bases outside the gene matches: 8. The chain's CDR3 is CASSPRTSGGAREQFF. The CDR3 DNA follows: TGTGCCAGCAGCCCCCGGACTAGCGGGGGGGCGAGGGAGCAGTTCTTC.

This clonotype was seen ten or more times. The gene calls are TRBV4-1 and TRBJ2-7; 9 nucleotides agree with TRBD1. The germline V gene encodes CDR1 MGHRA and CDR2 YSYEKL. J gave up 1 base and V 4 bases, and 2 bases lay outside the gene matches. This CDR3 is 14 amino acids long. Here the CDR3 reads CASSRDRVSYEQYF. CDR3 DNA sequence: TGCGCCAGCAGCCGGGACAGGGTTTCCTACGAGCAGTACTTC.

Comment on this clonotype: Without the conserved terminal phenylalanine or tryptophan, this CDR3 likely stems from a read error. The chain recombines TRBV6-1 with TRBJ2-3; the D gene is possibly TRBD1 (6 bases). The V end lost 4 bases, the J end lost 1 base, and 15 bases lay between the germline ends. CDR3 size: 16 residues. Germline assignment: CDR1 MNHNS and CDR2 SASEGT. CDR3 in DNA: TGTGCCAGCAGTGGAAAGGACAGAACGGGCACAGATACGCAGTATTCT. Translation gives CASSGKDRTGTDTQYS.